This is a list of T cell receptor beta chains from one sample in a study of cytomegalovirus exposure and HLA in healthy donors. Libraries were prepared by immunoSEQ multiplex PCR; TCRdb keeps only in-frame clonotypes and omits some of them. This repertoire shows about 140,000 clones, roughly 70% found once; its top ten account for around 3%. The sample was PBMCs. All receptors come from a male donor in good health and CMV-seronegative. CDR3s include the opening cysteine and the closing phenylalanine or tryptophan. D genes are given only for firm matches. The size of a clone is reported for some rows only, either as once, few or many, or as a class for expanded clones.

>TRBJ1-5|-|TRBV12-2|-
-
CASRFGQGNQPQHF
>TRBJ1-1|once|TRBV19|-
TGTGCCAGTAGTCTCACGATACAGGGCCCGGTGTTGGCTTTCTTT
CASSLTIQGPVLAFF
>TRBJ1-5|-|TRBV30|-
TGTGCCTGGAGTGCAGGGGGCAATCAGCCCCAGCATTTT
CAWSAGGNQPQHF
>TRBJ1-1|-|TRBV2|TRBD1
TGTGCCAGCGCGCCAGGACAGGGGCCCCTGGCAGCTTTCTTT
CASAPGQGPLAAFF
>TRBJ2-1|-|TRBV29-1|-
TGCAGCGTTCACCGTCTGACAACCTACAATGAGCAGTTCTTC
CSVHRLTTYNEQFF
>TRBJ1-2|-|TRBV7-3|TRBD1
TGTGCCAGCAGCCCCGGGACAGCACTCTATGGCTACACCTTC
CASSPGTALYGYTF
>TRBJ2-1|-|TRBV28|TRBD2
TGTGCCAGCAGTTTATTGACTAGCGGGTTCAATGAGCAGTTCTTC
CASSLLTSGFNEQFF
>TRBJ2-7|-|TRBV9|-
TGTGCCAGCAGCGACCTCAGCGAGCAGTACTTC
CASSDLSEQYF
>TRBJ2-3|-|TRBV28|TRBD2
TGTGCCAGCAGTTCCCCGGGACTAGAGAGAGATACGCAGTATTTT
CASSSPGLERDTQYF
>TRBJ1-5|-|TRBV30|TRBD1
TGTGCCTGGAGTTACGGGACAGGCGATCAGCCCCAGCATTTT
CAWSYGTGDQPQHF
>TRBJ1-1|-|TRBV4-3|-
TGCGCCAGCAGCCAAGGGACTGACACTGAAGCTTTCTTT
CASSQGTDTEAFF
>TRBJ2-3|-|TRBV28|TRBD2
TGTGCCAGCAAATCTAGCGGGAGGGGAGATACGCAGTATTTT
CASKSSGRGDTQYF
>TRBJ2-7|-|TRBV2|-
TGTGCCAGCAGTGGCCGGGACAAGAGCTACGAGCAGTACTTC
CASSGRDKSYEQYF
>TRBJ2-7|-|TRBV7-9|-
TGTGCCAGCAGCCTCTGGGCAGACTACGAGCAGTACTTC
CASSLWADYEQYF
>TRBJ2-5|-|TRBV11-1|TRBD1
TGTGCCAGCAGTAGGACAGGGGGGTGGGAGACCCAGTACTTC
CASSRTGGWETQYF
>TRBJ2-7|-|TRBV28|TRBD1
TGTGCCGCCAGGGGGACATCCTCCTACGAGCAGTACTTC
CAARGTSSYEQYF
>TRBJ2-1|-|TRBV4-1|-
TGCGCCAGCAGCCAAGAAACTAGCTATTATGAGCAGTTCTTC
CASSQETSYYEQFF
>TRBJ2-7|-|TRBV5-6|-
TGTGCCAGCAGCTTGACCTCAGGGGAGGGATGGCAGTACTTC
CASSLTSGEGWQYF